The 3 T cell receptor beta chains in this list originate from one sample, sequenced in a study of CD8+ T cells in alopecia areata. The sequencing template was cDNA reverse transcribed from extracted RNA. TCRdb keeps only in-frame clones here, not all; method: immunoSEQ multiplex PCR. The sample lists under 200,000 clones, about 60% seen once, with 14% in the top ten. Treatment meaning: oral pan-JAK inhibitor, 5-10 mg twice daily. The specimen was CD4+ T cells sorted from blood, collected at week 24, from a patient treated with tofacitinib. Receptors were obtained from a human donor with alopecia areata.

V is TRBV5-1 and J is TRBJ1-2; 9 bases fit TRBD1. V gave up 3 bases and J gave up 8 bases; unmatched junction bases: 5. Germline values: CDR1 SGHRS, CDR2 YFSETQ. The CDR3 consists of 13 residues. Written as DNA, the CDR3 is TGCGCCAGCAGCTACGGGACAGGGAGGGGCTACACCTTC. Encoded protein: CASSYGTGRGYTF.

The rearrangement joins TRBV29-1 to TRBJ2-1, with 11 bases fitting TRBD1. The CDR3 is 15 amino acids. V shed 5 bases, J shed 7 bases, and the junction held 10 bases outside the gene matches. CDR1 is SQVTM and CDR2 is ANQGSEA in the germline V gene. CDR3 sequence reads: CSVRTGGGAGNEQFF. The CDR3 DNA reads TGCAGCGTTCGGACAGGGGGCGGGGCTGGGAATGAGCAGTTCTTC.

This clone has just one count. As DNA, the CDR3 is TGTGCCAGCTCCTACTCTCGGGACTACAGCACAGATACGCAGTATTTT. Translating it yields CASSYSRDYSTDTQYF. This chain connects TRBV18 to TRBJ2-3; 7 bases agree with TRBD2. V was pared by 6 bases and J by 0 bases, with 9 bases of the junction left unmatched. The germline V gene has CDR1 KGHSH and CDR2 LQKENI. The CDR3 length is 16 residues.